This entry describes one TCR beta chain. This clonotype was observed many times. Its antigen remains undetermined. No base qualities exist here, and no much larger clone lies one base off it. The germline V gene (reference sequence) sets CDR1 to LGHDT and CDR2 to YNNKEL. The CDR3 measures 14 amino acids from cysteine to phenylalanine. Only the CDR3 part of the read is kept: 42 bases, read in frame from the first base. Deletion took 1 base off V and 1 base off J, with a span of 4 bases between the germline ends. The data belong to a study of CD8 T cells in ankylosing spondylitis (dated by TCRdb to about 2017). Background on the whole study: The study profiled T cell receptor beta repertoires in healthy donors and ankylosing spondylitis patients to find disease-linked TCR variants. The whole study cohort included 85 to 120 healthy donors and 25 ankylosing spondylitis patients. Samples of peripheral blood were taken, and for ankylosing spondylitis patients, synovial fluid was collected as well. The study at large found these results: Some TCR beta motif variants had previously been reported in synovial fluid and blood of reactive arthritis patients, which suggested common disease-initiation mechanisms. A TCR beta motif made up of several highly homologous amino acid variants appeared to be characteristic of blood from ankylosing spondylitis patients. According to the report, matched synovial fluid samples from ankylosing spondylitis patients were significantly enriched for the disease-linked clones. In peripheral blood, the disease-linked clones were found at relatively low frequencies and had a CD8+ phenotype.

The instrument was an Illumina HiSeq 2500. Quantitative 5'-RACE with molecular barcodes was used to prepare TCR beta libraries. The authors processed their data as follows. Disease-linked TCR variants were identified with a new computational method built on a probabilistic model of VDJ rearrangement. TCRdb reworked the public reads: Q25 trimming with fastp, MiXCR clone assembly, productive beta chains retained. When rows share a CDR3 protein, they turn into one entry using the most common DNA and genes. In this record, the V and J calls reflect TCRdb's handling and not the investigators' own analysis. For this sample the table gives approximately 190,000 distinct CDR3 sequences, of which approximately 13% were detected only once. The top ten hold more than 9.5% of the sample.

Sequencing was carried out using blood, either unsorted or a sorted T cell fraction (not recorded which). Recombination connected TRBV3-1 to TRBJ2-2; no D gene is confidently identified. This TCR derives from a female donor with ankylosing spondylitis or in good health (not recorded which). Read as DNA, the sequence is TGTGCCAGCAGCCAAGGGGGGAACACCGGGGAGCTGTTTTTT. This encodes CASSQGGNTGELFF.